Presented here are 4 T cell receptor beta chains from one specimen sequenced in a study of radiotherapy plus CTLA-4 blockade in lung cancer. Repertoires were generated with immunoSEQ multiplex PCR, while TCRdb's copy carries only in-frame clones and drops some. The sample comprises 86,000 or so clones, roughly 79% of which are singletons, and 3.5% to 4.5% rests with the top ten. Sequenced here: peripheral blood, sampled from a patient treated with radiotherapy plus ipilimumab. The receptor set was obtained from a human donor with non-small cell lung cancer who had a partial response to radiotherapy plus ipilimumab. Some clones in this sample may be carry-over from other donors' samples.

This chain uses TRBV6-6 with TRBJ2-2; tentative D call: TRBD1 (5 bases). V was pared by 2 bases and J by 7 bases, with 8 bases between. The CDR3 length is 13 residues. Germline values: CDR1 MNHNY, CDR2 SVGAGI (reference sequence). As DNA, the CDR3 is TGTGCCAGCAGTTACGCAGGGCACGGGGAGCTGTTTTTT. This translates into CASSYAGHGELFF.

This clone was observed a handful of times. The CDR3 DNA sequence: TGTGCCAGCAGACGAATCAGGGGGCGCAGGAACACTGAAGCTTTCTTT. This encodes CASRRIRGRRNTEAFF. V is TRBV11-3 and J is TRBJ1-1; 8 bases agree with TRBD1. Looked up from germline, CDR1 is SGHNT and CDR2 is YENEEA. With 6 bases clipped from V and 1 base from J, the junction kept 10 bases outside the gene matches. The CDR3 is 16 amino acids.

The genes are TRBV27 and TRBJ2-7, with 13 nucleotides matching TRBD2. This CDR3 is built from 16 residues. Germline lookup yields CDR1 MNHEY and CDR2 SMNVEV (reference sequence). V shed 2 bases, J shed 5 bases, and the junction held 6 bases outside the gene matches. The CDR3 DNA follows: TGTGCCAGCAGTTTACGGACTAGCGGGAGTTCCAACGAGCAGTACTTC. Protein sequence: CASSLRTSGSSNEQYF.

The chain employs TRBV15 and TRBJ2-7; possibly TRBD2 for D (6 bases). CDR3 length equals 15 residues. The germline V gene encodes CDR1 LNHNV and CDR2 YYDKDF (reference sequence). V was shortened by 0 bases and J by 7 bases, with 16 bases between the two germline ends. The CDR3 protein is CATSRDLTGSEEQYF. CDR3 coding DNA: TGTGCCACCAGCAGAGATCTGACCGGGAGCGAGGAGCAGTACTTC. Full variable domain (outside the CDR3, taken from reference TRBV15 and TRBJ2-7): DAMVIQNPRYQVTQFGKPVTLSCSQTLNHNVMYWYQQKSSQAPKLLFHYYDKDFNNEADTPDNFQSRRPNTSFCFLDIRSPGLGDTAMYLCATSRDLTGSEEQYFGPGTRLTVT.